Listed below are T cell receptor beta chains from one sample, sequenced in a study of T cells in Graves' hyperthyroidism and ophthalmopathy. MiXCR, run by TCRdb on the multiplex PCR reads, gives a single entry per CDR3 protein. This table holds about 640,000 distinct CDR3 sequences, under 25% found once. Sequencing was done on a sample of blood. The receptor set was obtained from a man younger than 40 with Graves' ophthalmopathy. Each CDR3 is given without its conserved first and last residue. The order of the fields is V gene, J gene, D gene, CDR3 protein. A D gene is named only where the DNA matches it firmly.

>TRBV7-9|TRBJ2-1|TRBD2
ASSPNGLAGGREQF
>TRBV20-1|TRBJ1-1|-
SARGTVFRTEAF
>TRBV4-1|TRBJ1-6|-
ASSQSGSGSPLH
>TRBV7-2|TRBJ2-3|TRBD2
ASKSGSGRGDTQY
>TRBV2|TRBJ2-5|-
ASRDRDIGQTQY
>TRBV6-1|TRBJ2-5|-
ASRVLGGRETQY
>TRBV7-9|TRBJ1-1|-
ASSSRDWNTEAF
>TRBV7-3|TRBJ2-7|TRBD2
ASSPLAGGIYEQY
>TRBV5-1|TRBJ1-1|-
ASSLGLRTEKNTEAF
>TRBV5-8|TRBJ2-7|-
ASSWGGGQQY
>TRBV20-1|TRBJ2-3|TRBD1
SARQGDTQY
>TRBV5-1|TRBJ2-3|TRBD2
ASALAASTDTQY
>TRBV6-2/TRBV6-3|TRBJ2-7|TRBD2
ASTGLAGTHEQY
>TRBV9|TRBJ2-1|-
ASSVGLGGISHNEQF
>TRBV9|TRBJ1-1|-
ASSVEQGNTEAF
>TRBV28|TRBJ1-3|-
ASSLWDSSGNTIY
>TRBV20-1|TRBJ2-7|TRBD2
SAPPQTSGRYEQY
>TRBV18|TRBJ2-1|TRBD2
ASSVASGSAYNEQF
>TRBV28|TRBJ1-2|-
ASSLLRDRNLYGYT
>TRBV7-9|TRBJ2-5|-
ASSARDGAFQETQY
>TRBV4-3|TRBJ2-7|-
ASSQEKLYSYEQY
>TRBV6-5|TRBJ1-2|-
ASSYSDDIDGYT
>TRBV27|TRBJ2-7|-
ASSLFGDGPYEQY
>TRBV28|TRBJ2-2|-
ASSPTFNTGELF
>TRBV28|TRBJ1-5|-
ASSPRGSHQPQH
>TRBV6-1|TRBJ2-1|TRBD2
ASSTRLAGRYNEQF
>TRBV11-2|TRBJ2-3|TRBD2
ASSHGTSGRLLDTQY
>TRBV20-1|TRBJ2-7|-
SARDRQINIYEQY
>TRBV20-1|TRBJ2-5|-
SARGSPQWAEGRETQY
>TRBV24-1|TRBJ2-2|-
ATSWRDTGELF
>TRBV6-1|TRBJ1-5|-
ASSDTRRQPQH
>TRBV20-1|TRBJ2-5|-
SARVGGETQY
>TRBV28|TRBJ1-5|-
ASSFFTRNQPQH
>TRBV4-2|TRBJ2-7|-
ASSQGTKSSYEQY
>TRBV11-2|TRBJ1-4|TRBD1
ASSFPPGGNNEKLF
>TRBV7-9|TRBJ2-7|TRBD1
ASSVGQGGGSEQY
>TRBV20-1|TRBJ2-1|TRBD2
SARVLAGVWDNEQF
>TRBV10-2|TRBJ2-1|-
ASRRELWSSYNEQF
>TRBV9|TRBJ2-1|-
ASSVEGLADEQF
>TRBV19|TRBJ2-1|TRBD2
ASSQSRIGRNNEQF
>TRBV6-1|TRBJ2-7|-
ASSEKRELGEQY
>TRBV28|TRBJ1-5|TRBD1
ASSSDRVSGNQPQH
>TRBV13|TRBJ2-1|TRBD1
ASSWTGSLYNEQF
>TRBV5-6|TRBJ2-7|TRBD1
ASSLGDRDLYERY
>TRBV28|TRBJ2-7|-
ASLEGGDILNEQY
>TRBV5-4|TRBJ2-3|TRBD2
ASSLSGTSGRVSTDTQY
>TRBV6-1|TRBJ2-7|-
ASSAVGRRLGEQY
>TRBV5-1|TRBJ2-3|-
ASSLRQDLDTQY
>TRBV30|TRBJ1-1|-
AWSPGHLNTEAF
>TRBV9|TRBJ2-3|-
ASSVSGANTDTQY
>TRBV12-3/TRBV12-4|TRBJ1-2|-
ASTRAHGYT
>TRBV2|TRBJ2-2|TRBD2
ASSRLAPDTGELF
>TRBV9|TRBJ2-7|TRBD1
ASSAGQALEQY
>TRBV7-8|TRBJ1-5|-
ASSNRGADSNQPQH
>TRBV11-2|TRBJ2-7|TRBD1
ASSSLRDSAYEQY
>TRBV5-4|TRBJ2-1|-
ASSSIGVNEQF
>TRBV6-5|TRBJ1-2|-
ASSYSPRAYGYT
>TRBV28|TRBJ2-1|TRBD1
ASTLGGTGGTEQF
>TRBV2|TRBJ2-2|-
ASSAELSGAGELF